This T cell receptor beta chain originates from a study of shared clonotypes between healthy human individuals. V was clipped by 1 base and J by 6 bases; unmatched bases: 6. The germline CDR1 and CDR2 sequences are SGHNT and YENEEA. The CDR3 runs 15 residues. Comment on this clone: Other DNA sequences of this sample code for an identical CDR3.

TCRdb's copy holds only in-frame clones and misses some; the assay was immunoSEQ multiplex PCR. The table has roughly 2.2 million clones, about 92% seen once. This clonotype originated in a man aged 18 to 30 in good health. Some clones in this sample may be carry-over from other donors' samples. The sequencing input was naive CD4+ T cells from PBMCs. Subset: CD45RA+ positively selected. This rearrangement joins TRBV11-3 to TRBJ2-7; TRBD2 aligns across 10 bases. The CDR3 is CASSLGLAGASEQYF. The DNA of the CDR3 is TGTGCCAGCAGCTTAGGTCTAGCGGGAGCTTCCGAGCAGTACTTC.